This T cell receptor (beta chain) derives from a study of post-analysis software for immune sequencing data. Study summary: Relapsing-remitting, secondary progressive and progressive-relapsing courses of multiple sclerosis were included. Findings of the study overall: Five TRBV segments (TRBV5-6, TRBV5-1 and TRBV20-1 among them) occurred more frequently in patients than in controls. People with multiple sclerosis had a significantly lower normalized Chao1 diversity than controls did.

Carried by the TCR beta cDNA libraries were unique molecular identifiers. Input populations of about 0.95 to 10 million T cells gave rise to a few hundred thousand cDNA molecules. TCRdb used MiXCR to reprocess the PCR reads, holding one entry per CDR3 protein. Here the sample spans 820,000 or so distinct CDR3 sequences, roughly half being singletons. V lost 0 bases to trimming and J lost 3 bases; unmatched junction nucleotides: 8. CDR3 length: 16 amino acids. Germline lookup yields CDR1 LGHDT and CDR2 YNNKEL (reference sequence). About this clonotype: Its specificity is not known.

Sequenced: blood. This receptor was obtained from a girl aged 5-17 years with multiple sclerosis. V and J are TRBV3-1 and TRBJ2-7; the match to TRBD2 covers 7 bases. DNA for the CDR3: TGTGCCAGCAGCCAAGAGGGGGAGGGTCCCCTCTACGAGCAGTACTTC. This codes for CASSQEGEGPLYEQYF.